Below are 26 T cell receptor beta chains sequenced from a single sample in a study of naive and memory T cell subsets. Amplification of ligated cDNA took four PCR rounds with SP2 and nested alpha and beta constant primers. TCRdb processed the UMI-ligation and nested PCR reads anew with MiXCR; each CDR3 protein has one entry. The sample holds approximately 22,000 distinct CDR3 sequences; 6% are singletons and the top ten take about 6.2%. Treatment defined: skin biopsy from PPD injection site in Mantoux-positive individual. An oligonucleotide containing a UMI was ligated to the 3' end of TCR cDNA. The sample consisted of skin, taken from a tuberculin skin test site. These receptors were taken from an adult in good health.

This clonotype was seen ten or more times. This chain joins TRBV29-1 and TRBJ2-1, with 8 bases fitting TRBD1. V was clipped by 4 bases and J by 4 bases; unmatched bases: 6. The CDR3 is 14 residues long. In germline, CDR1 is SQVTM, CDR2 ANQGSEA. DNA of the CDR3: TGCAGCGTTGTCGGGACAGGAGGATACAATGAGCAGTTCTTC. Its protein is CSVVGTGGYNEQFF.

This clonotype occurred many times. This chain links TRBV6-1 with TRBJ1-5, with 7 bases identical to TRBD1. The germline V gene has CDR1 MNHNS and CDR2 SASEGT. This CDR3 has 15 amino acids. Trimming at V came to 3 bases and at J to 7 bases, leaving 9 bases not matched to a gene. As DNA, the CDR3 is TGTGCCAGCAGTGACCGGGACAGAGGGAACCAGCCCCAGCATTTT. Its translation: CASSDRDRGNQPQHF.

The V call is TRBV30, the J call TRBJ2-1, with TRBD2 matching over 11 bases. J gave up 12 bases and V 4 bases, and 14 bases lay outside the gene matches. Germline V gives CDR1 GTSNPN, CDR2 SVGIG (reference sequence). This CDR3 has 15 residues. CDR3 DNA: TGTGCCTGGACTTATAGCGGGAGGGCTGCGGGGGGGCAGTTCTTC. Protein: CAWTYSGRAAGGQFF.

This clonotype was recorded at least ten times. The chain carries TRBV4-3 and TRBJ1-2, with a possible D match to TRBD1 (5 bases). The V and J ends lost 0 bases and 5 bases respectively, with 7 bases between them. The CDR3 runs 13 residues. Looked up from germline, CDR1 is LGHNA and CDR2 is YSLEER. The CDR3 DNA sequence: TGCGCCAGCAGCCAAGATAGGGGATATGGCTACACCTTC. This gives the protein CASSQDRGYGYTF.

This clonotype was detected many times. J is TRBJ2-3 and V is TRBV9, with 9 bases identical to TRBD1. Germline values: CDR1 SGDLS, CDR2 YYNGEE. The CDR3 runs 17 residues. V was pared by 0 bases and J by 4 bases, with 9 bases of the junction left unmatched. CDR3 region: CASSVERGQGGPDTQYF. DNA for the CDR3: TGTGCCAGCAGCGTAGAGCGGGGACAGGGAGGGCCAGATACGCAGTATTTT.

This rearrangement joins TRBV20-1 to TRBJ2-2; 7 bases line up with TRBD2. Per germline, CDR1 DFQATT and CDR2 SNEGSKA (reference sequence). The CDR3 totals 14 residues. J gave up 6 bases and V 2 bases, and 6 bases lay outside the gene matches. In nucleotides, the CDR3 is TGCAGTGCTAGACGGACTAGTTCGGCCGGGGAGCTGTTTTTT. It encodes CSARRTSSAGELFF.

This clonotype has a handful of counts. The CDR3 reads CASSAFRDGAEAFF. The CDR3 DNA reads as TGTGCCAGCAGCGCATTCAGGGACGGGGCTGAAGCTTTCTTT. The chain employs TRBV7-8 and TRBJ1-1; D perhaps matches TRBD1 (5 bases). The germline V gene encodes CDR1 SGHVS and CDR2 FQNEAQ. The CDR3 has 14 residues. V was cut by 5 bases and J by 6 bases, with 16 bases left in between.

Here the CDR3 reads CSARDPGVNQPQHF. The CDR3 DNA follows: TGCAGTGCTAGAGACCCCGGCGTCAATCAGCCCCAGCATTTT. The V gene is TRBV20-1, the J gene TRBJ1-5; no firm D call. Germline V gene lookup returns CDR1 DFQATT and CDR2 SNEGSKA (reference sequence). With 0 bases removed from V and 3 bases from J, the gap between germline ends came to 9 bases. This CDR3 is built from 14 residues.

The chain joins TRBV25-1 to TRBJ2-7; maybe TRBD1 (5 bases). Germline CDR1 and CDR2: MGHDK and SYGVNS. Trimming left V 4 bases short and J 2 bases short, with 12 bases between. CDR3 length: 14 amino acids. In nucleotides, the CDR3 is TGTGCCAGCAGTGTAACAGGAAATACCTACGAGCAGTACTTC. Amino acids: CASSVTGNTYEQYF.

Many counts were recorded for this clonotype. This chain links TRBV7-3 with TRBJ2-5; D perhaps matches TRBD2 (6 bases). CDR1 is SGHTA, CDR2 FQGTGA, per germline. V lost 2 bases and J lost 4, with 11 bases in between. The CDR3 is 14 amino acids. CDR3 protein: CASSLAGRGETQYF. In DNA, the CDR3 is TGTGCCAGCAGCTTAGCGGGGCGTGGAGAGACCCAGTACTTC.

Sample share makes this clonotype medium-sized. The chain couples TRBV20-1 to TRBJ1-2, with D hard to call. The CDR3 loop spans 14 amino acids. Looked up from germline, CDR1 is DFQATT and CDR2 is SNEGSKA (reference sequence). The V gene lost 0 bases and the J gene lost 4 bases, with 12 bases spanning the gap. The CDR3 here is CSARETPLSYGYTF. DNA of the CDR3: TGCAGTGCTAGAGAGACCCCCCTAAGCTATGGCTACACCTTC.

This clonotype was counted ten times or more. The gene calls are TRBV12-3 or TRBV12-4 and TRBJ1-5; TRBD1 might be the D (5 bases). The CDR3 length is 13 residues. The V end lost 3 bases, the J end lost 4 bases, and 7 bases lay between the germline ends. The CDR3 loop is CASSFRENQPQHF. In DNA, the CDR3 is TGTGCCAGCAGTTTCAGGGAGAATCAGCCCCAGCATTTT.

Only a few counts were recorded for this clonotype. This chain uses TRBV6-5 with TRBJ2-2, with D possibly matching TRBD2 (6 bases). The CDR3 loop spans 16 amino acids. Trimming cost V 1 base and J 5 bases, with 14 bases left between them. The germline gives CDR1 MNHEY, CDR2 SVGAGI. In DNA, the CDR3 is TGTGCCAGCAGTTACTATCTCGGGGGTGGGACCGGGGAGCTGTTTTTT. It codes for CASSYYLGGGTGELFF.

This clonotype occurred many times. The rearrangement uses TRBV20-1 and TRBJ2-2; D not certain. The CDR3 covers 15 residues. Germline V gene data show CDR1 as DFQATT and CDR2 as SNEGSKA (reference sequence). The ends were cut back, 0 bases at V and 5 bases at J, with 13 bases in the middle. CDR3 bases: TGCAGTGCTAGAGATAGGGTTGTCGCGACCGGGGAGCTGTTTTTT. Amino acid sequence: CSARDRVVATGELFF.

This clonotype was seen repeatedly, ten times or more. The rearrangement links TRBV7-2 to TRBJ2-4; unclear D gene. V was shortened by 0 bases and J by 9 bases, with 6 bases between the two germline ends. Looked up from germline, CDR1 is SGHTA and CDR2 is FQGNSA. The CDR3 contains 12 residues. The CDR3: CASSLADSIQYF. The CDR3 region has the DNA TGTGCCAGCAGCTTAGCTGACTCCATTCAGTACTTC.

There are many counts of this clonotype. The J gene is TRBJ1-1, the V gene TRBV21-1; TRBD1, the D gene given by the table, was not confirmed from the DNA. TRBV21-1 is tagged as a pseudogene. The length of the CDR3 is 14 residues. In nucleotides, the CDR3 is TGTGCCAGCAGCCCTGCGACAGTGAACACTGAAGCTTTCTTT. Residues: CASSPATVNTEAFF.

The table lists this clonotype with many counts. This sequence joins TRBV5-1 and TRBJ2-3, with TRBD2 identical over 8 bases. V dropped 4 bases and J dropped 4; count of bases not matched to a gene: 8. The CDR3 runs to 15 residues. Germline loops: CDR1 SGHRS, CDR2 YFSETQ. CDR3 in DNA: TGCGCCAGCAGCCCCGAGCCGGGAGGGGCAGATACGCAGTATTTT. Its protein is CASSPEPGGADTQYF.

This clonotype was seen at least ten times. The gene calls are TRBV5-4 and TRBJ2-1; D tentatively fits TRBD1 or TRBD2 (6 bases each). Germline V gene lookup returns CDR1 SGHNT and CDR2 YYREEE (reference sequence). Trimming took off 2 bases at V and 7 bases at J, with 19 bases between the two ends. The CDR3 loop spans 16 amino acids. The CDR3 here is CASSLEGGPGLNEQFF. For the CDR3, the DNA is TGTGCCAGCAGCTTAGAGGGGGGCCCGGGGCTAAATGAGCAGTTCTTC.

This chain connects TRBV28 to TRBJ1-2; TRBD1 aligns across 9 bases. J was trimmed by 8 bases and V by 6 bases; bases with no gene match: 13. Germline V gives CDR1 MDHEN, CDR2 SYDVKM. This CDR3 contains 15 residues. The CDR3 DNA reads as TGTGCCAGCAGCTCGGACAGGGGAACAACTAGGGGCTACACCTTC. This codes for CASSSDRGTTRGYTF.

The table lists this clonotype with many counts. This chain links TRBV5-1 with TRBJ2-7; no clear D gene. V shed 4 bases and J shed 0 bases, with 2 bases lying between them. Germline values: CDR1 SGHRS, CDR2 YFSETQ. This CDR3 spans 11 amino acids. CDR3 in DNA: TGCGCCAGCAGCGACTCCTACGAGCAGTACTTC. This sequence encodes CASSDSYEQYF.

In this sample, this clonotype is medium-sized (0.01 to 0.1%). CDR3 amino acids: CSVEDVRGQYF. DNA for the CDR3: TGCAGCGTTGAAGATGTCCGGGGACAGTACTTC. J is TRBJ2-7 and V is TRBV29-1; possible D gene TRBD2, 5 bases. The V gene's germline CDR1 is SQVTM and CDR2 ANQGSEA. V lost 0 bases to trimming and J lost 10 bases, with 10 bases between them. The CDR3 has 11 residues.

This clonotype was recorded a few times. The rearrangement links TRBV5-1 to TRBJ2-3, with TRBD2 matching over 16 bases. From germline, CDR1 is SGHRS and CDR2 YFSETQ. V shed 7 bases and J 6 bases; nucleotides not matched to a gene: 14. This CDR3 comprises 18 residues. As DNA, the CDR3 is TGCGCCAGCGACCCGGGACTAGCGGGAGGGCCGGGCCGGGATACGCAGTATTTT. Protein: CASDPGLAGGPGRDTQYF.

J is TRBJ2-3 and V is TRBV29-1; D unclear. The CDR3 runs to 10 residues. Trimming removed 5 bases from V and 0 bases from J, with 0 bases in between. Germline CDR1 and CDR2: SQVTM and ANQGSEA. CDR3 sequence reads: CSVSTDTQYF. The CDR3 bases are TGCAGCGTTAGCACAGATACGCAGTATTTT.

This clonotype was seen at least ten times. The V call is TRBV19, the J call TRBJ1-1, with unresolved D. CDR3 size: 17 residues. Trimming took 7 bases from V and 3 from J, leaving 24 bases between them. The germline V gene encodes CDR1 LNHDA and CDR2 SQIVND (reference sequence). CDR3 nucleotides: TGTGCCAGTACACCGGATAGTATTGCATTGACGTACACTGAAGCTTTCTTT. It yields the protein CASTPDSIALTYTEAFF.

This clonotype has ten or more counts. The chain recombines TRBV20-1 with TRBJ2-2; D is tentatively TRBD1 or TRBD2 (5 bases each). Trimming stripped 2 bases from V and 1 base from J, with 17 bases between. CDR3 length equals 17 residues. CDR1 and CDR2 from the germline V gene are DFQATT and SNEGSKA (reference sequence). As DNA, the CDR3 is TGCAGTGCTAGATCATCAAGGGCAGGGAGGAACACCGGGGAGCTGTTTTTT. Translated: CSARSSRAGRNTGELFF.

Ten or more counts support this clonotype. The V gene is TRBV4-1, the J gene TRBJ2-5; tentative D call: TRBD2 (5 bases). This CDR3 has 16 residues. CDR1 is MGHRA and CDR2 is YSYEKL in the germline V gene. V shed 1 base and J shed 5 bases, with 17 bases lying between them. CDR3 sequence (DNA): TGCGCCAGCAGCCAAGTGGCACTACTAGGGATGGAGACCCAGTACTTC. This translates into CASSQVALLGMETQYF.